This TCR beta chain was sequenced in a study of blood T cell repertoires in COVID-19. Assay: immunoSEQ multiplex PCR; the TCRdb copy retains only in-frame clones and omits some. The sample has about 220,000 clones, about 80% seen once. CDR1 and CDR2 (germline): GTSNPN, SVGIG (reference sequence). There are 12 residues in the CDR3. J gave up 9 bases and V 3 bases, and 5 bases lay outside the gene matches. Sample: peripheral blood. The V gene is TRBV30, the J gene TRBJ2-1; 7 bases align to TRBD2. This clonotype originated in a woman aged 25 to 39 who had recovered from COVID-19. The CDR3 is CAWRLRESEQFF. The CDR3 nucleotides read TGTGCCTGGAGATTGCGGGAGAGTGAGCAGTTCTTC.